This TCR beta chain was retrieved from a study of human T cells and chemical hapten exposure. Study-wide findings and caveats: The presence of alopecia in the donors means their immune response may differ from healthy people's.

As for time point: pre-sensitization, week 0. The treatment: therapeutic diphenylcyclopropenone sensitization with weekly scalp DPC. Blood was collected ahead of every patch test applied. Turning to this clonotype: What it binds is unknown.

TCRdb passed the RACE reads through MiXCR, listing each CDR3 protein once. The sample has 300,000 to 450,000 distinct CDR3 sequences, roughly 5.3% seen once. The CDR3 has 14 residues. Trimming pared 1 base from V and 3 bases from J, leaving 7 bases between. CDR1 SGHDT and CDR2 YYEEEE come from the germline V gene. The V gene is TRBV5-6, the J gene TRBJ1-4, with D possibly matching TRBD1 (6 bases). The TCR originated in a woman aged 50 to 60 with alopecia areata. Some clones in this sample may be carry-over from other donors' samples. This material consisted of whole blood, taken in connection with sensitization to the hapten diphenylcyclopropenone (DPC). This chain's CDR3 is CASSLRTANEKLFF. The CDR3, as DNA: TGTGCCAGCAGCTTGAGGACAGCTAATGAAAAACTGTTTTTT.